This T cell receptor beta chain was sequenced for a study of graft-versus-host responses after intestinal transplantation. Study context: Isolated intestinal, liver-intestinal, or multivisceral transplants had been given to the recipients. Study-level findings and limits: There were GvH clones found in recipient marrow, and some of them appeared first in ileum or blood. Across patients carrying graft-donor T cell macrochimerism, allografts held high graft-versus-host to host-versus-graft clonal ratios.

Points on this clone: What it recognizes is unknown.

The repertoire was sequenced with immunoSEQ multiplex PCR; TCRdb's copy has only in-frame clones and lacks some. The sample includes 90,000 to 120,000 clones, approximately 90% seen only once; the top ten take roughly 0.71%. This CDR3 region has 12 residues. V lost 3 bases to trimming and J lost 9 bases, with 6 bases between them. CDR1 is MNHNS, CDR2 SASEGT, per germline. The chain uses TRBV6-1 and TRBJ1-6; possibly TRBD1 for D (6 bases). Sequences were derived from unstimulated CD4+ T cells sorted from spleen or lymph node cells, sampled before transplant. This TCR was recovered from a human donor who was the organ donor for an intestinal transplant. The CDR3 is CASSDRGSPLHF. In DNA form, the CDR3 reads TGTGCCAGCAGTGACAGGGGTTCACCCCTCCACTTT.